This T cell receptor beta chain was sequenced for a study of neurological immune-mediated disorders. Overall study findings and caveats: The highest TCR clonal expansion occurred in HTLV-1-associated myelopathy; multiple sclerosis fell below healthy controls.

The authors made cDNA by 5'RACE with 10-nucleotide random UMIs. TCRdb recomputed calls from the 5' RACE reads with MiXCR, one row per CDR3 protein. The top ten hold around 4.6% of the sample, which has tens of thousands of distinct CDR3 sequences, roughly an eighth seen once. Trimming took 2 bases from V and 6 from J, leaving 4 bases between them. The CDR3 contains 11 residues. From germline, CDR1 is LGHNA and CDR2 YNFKEQ. Specified time point: longitudinal time-point 1 (baseline). This clonotype has at least ten counts. Its matching antigen is unknown. The receptor was isolated from a female donor with HTLV-1-associated myelopathy (HAM/TSP). Sample: PBMCs. This chain uses TRBV4-2 with TRBJ1-2; D not certain. Here the CDR3 reads CASSQMDGYTF. CDR3 nucleotide sequence: TGTGCCAGCAGCCAAATGGATGGCTACACCTTC.